The subject of this entry is one T cell receptor beta chain. Antigen: not known. The table came from immunoSEQ multiplex PCR; TCRdb's copy has only in-frame clones and leaves some out. This table holds 980,000 or so clones, around 80% found once. The sample comes from a study of shared clonotypes between healthy human individuals. There are 13 residues in the CDR3. With 3 bases removed from V and 5 bases from J, the gap between germline ends came to 10 bases. Germline V CDR1 and CDR2: SNHLY, FYNNEI. Study-level points and caveats: Clonotype sharing across donors was expected to vary with sequencing depth. Generally, naive subsets (rather than memory subsets) showed larger estimated richness. When naive CD4 clonotypes were compared across a handful of donors, approximately 5% were shared.

The sample was memory CD4+ T cells sorted from blood. Subset specified: CD45RA-negative fraction. This TCR derives from a man younger than 35 in good health. The chain employs TRBV2 and TRBJ2-5; D might be TRBD1 (5 bases). In DNA form, the CDR3 reads TGTGCCAGCAGTGAGTTCAGGGTGGAGACCCAGTACTTC. This sequence encodes CASSEFRVETQYF.